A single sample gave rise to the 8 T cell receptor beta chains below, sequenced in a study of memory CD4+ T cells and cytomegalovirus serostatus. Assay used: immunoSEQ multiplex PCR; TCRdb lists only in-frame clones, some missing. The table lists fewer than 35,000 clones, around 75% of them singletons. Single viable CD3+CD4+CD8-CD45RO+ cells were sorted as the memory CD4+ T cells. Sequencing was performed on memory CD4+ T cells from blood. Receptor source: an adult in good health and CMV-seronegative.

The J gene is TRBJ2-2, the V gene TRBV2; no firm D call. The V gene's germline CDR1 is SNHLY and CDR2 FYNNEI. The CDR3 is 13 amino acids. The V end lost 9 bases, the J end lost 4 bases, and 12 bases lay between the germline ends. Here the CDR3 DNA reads TGTGCCAGTTCCCGACTTATCACCGGGGAGCTGTTTTTT. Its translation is CASSRLITGELFF.

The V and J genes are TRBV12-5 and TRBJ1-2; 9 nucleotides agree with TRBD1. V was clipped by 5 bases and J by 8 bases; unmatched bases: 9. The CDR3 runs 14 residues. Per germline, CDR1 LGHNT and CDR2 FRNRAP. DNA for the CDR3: TGTGCTAGTGGTACCGCCGGGACAGGGACCGGCTACACCTTC. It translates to CASGTAGTGTGYTF.

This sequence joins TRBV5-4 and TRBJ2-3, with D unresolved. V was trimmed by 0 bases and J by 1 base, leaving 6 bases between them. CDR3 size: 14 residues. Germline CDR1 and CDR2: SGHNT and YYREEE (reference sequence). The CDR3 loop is CASSLEQGTDTQYF. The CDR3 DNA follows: TGTGCCAGCAGCTTGGAGCAGGGCACAGATACGCAGTATTTT.

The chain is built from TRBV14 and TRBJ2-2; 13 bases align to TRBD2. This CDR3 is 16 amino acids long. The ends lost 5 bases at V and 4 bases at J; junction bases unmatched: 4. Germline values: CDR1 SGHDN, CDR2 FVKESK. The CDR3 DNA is TGTGCCAGCAGCTTTGGACTAGCGGGGGTCACCGGGGAGCTGTTTTTT. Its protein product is CASSFGLAGVTGELFF.

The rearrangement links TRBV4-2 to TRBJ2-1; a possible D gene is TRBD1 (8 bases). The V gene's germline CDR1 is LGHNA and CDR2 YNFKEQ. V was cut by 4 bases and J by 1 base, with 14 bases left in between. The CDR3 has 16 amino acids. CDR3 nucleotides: TGTGCCAGCAGCCGGGGGGGACAGGAATCCTACAATGAGCAGTTCTTC. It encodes CASSRGGQESYNEQFF.

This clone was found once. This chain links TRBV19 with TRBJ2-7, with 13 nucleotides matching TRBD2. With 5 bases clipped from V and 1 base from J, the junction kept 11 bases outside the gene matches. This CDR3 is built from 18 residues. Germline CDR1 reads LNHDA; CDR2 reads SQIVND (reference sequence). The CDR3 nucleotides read TGTGCCAGTAGTTCCCCCGGGACTAGCGGGAAGGCGTCCTACGAGCAGTACTTC. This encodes CASSSPGTSGKASYEQYF.

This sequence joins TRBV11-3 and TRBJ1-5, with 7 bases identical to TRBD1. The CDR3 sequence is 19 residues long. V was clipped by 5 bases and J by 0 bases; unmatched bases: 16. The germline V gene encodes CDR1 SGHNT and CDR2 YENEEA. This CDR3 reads CASSQGQGGRFYSNQPQHF. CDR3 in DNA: TGTGCCAGCAGCCAGGGGCAGGGGGGGCGATTTTATAGCAATCAGCCCCAGCATTTT.

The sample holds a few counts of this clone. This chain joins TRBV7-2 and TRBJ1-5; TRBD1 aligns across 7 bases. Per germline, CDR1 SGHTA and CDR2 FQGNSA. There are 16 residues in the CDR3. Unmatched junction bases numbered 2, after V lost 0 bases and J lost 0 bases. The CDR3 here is CASSLATGVSNQPQHF. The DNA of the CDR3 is TGTGCCAGCAGCTTAGCAACAGGGGTTAGCAATCAGCCCCAGCATTTT.